The text below deals with one TCR beta chain. Its antigen is as yet unknown. The data belong to a study of brain T cells in children with intractable seizures. Looked up from germline, CDR1 is GTSNPN and CDR2 is SVGIG (reference sequence). The CDR3 is made up of 14 amino acids. V dropped 5 bases and J dropped 7 bases, with 20 bases sitting between them. Sequenced by immunoSEQ multiplex PCR; TCRdb stores in-frame clones only, minus some. This table holds approximately 40,000 clones, approximately 92% found once. Study outcomes and limitations: Pre-surgery blood may have been undersampled, hiding some clones. Viral specificity was inferred only from CDR3 similarity; HCMV serostatus was unknown.

The sequenced cases were selected for having the highest brain T cell transcript signatures. Patients received at least one anti-epileptic drug before surgery. The receptor was isolated from a girl aged 2 to 9 with tuberous sclerosis and intractable seizures. The sample in question was peripheral blood, obtained at surgery. The chain joins TRBV30 to TRBJ1-1; D gene uncertain. The CDR3: CAWLRRPLYHEAFF. The CDR3 nucleotides are TGTGCCTGGCTCCGACGGCCCTTGTACCATGAAGCTTTCTTT.